One and the same sample provided the 27 T cell receptor beta chains below, sequenced in a study of cytomegalovirus exposure and HLA in healthy donors. With 60 Vbeta and 13 Jbeta primers, the PCR was carried out. Clones were sequenced by immunoSEQ multiplex PCR, and TCRdb holds only the in-frame ones, with some missing. The sample shows roughly 130,000 clones, roughly 82% of them seen only once. Sample: PBMCs. These receptors came from a male donor in good health and CMV-seropositive.

This rearrangement joins TRBV27 to TRBJ2-7; D not certain. The CDR3 spans 11 residues. Germline loops: CDR1 MNHEY, CDR2 SMNVEV (reference sequence). Trimming shortened V by 5 bases and J by 3 bases, and 5 bases separated the two germline ends. DNA for the CDR3: TGTGCCAGCAGTAATTACTACGAGCAGTACTTC. It encodes CASSNYYEQYF.

The rearrangement uses TRBV4-3 and TRBJ2-3; 7 nucleotides align to TRBD1. Germline-derived CDR1 and CDR2 are LGHNA and YSLEER. The CDR3 covers 17 residues. V dropped 4 bases and J dropped 4; count of bases not matched to a gene: 14. The CDR3, as DNA: TGCGCCAGCAGCCTGCATCACCGACAGGGCCTGGCAGATACGCAGTATTTT. This sequence encodes CASSLHHRQGLADTQYF.

The gene calls are TRBV7-2 and TRBJ2-7, with 7 bases aligning to TRBD2. Per the germline V gene, CDR1 is SGHTA and CDR2 is FQGNSA. The CDR3 is made up of 15 amino acids. V lost 2 bases to trimming and J lost 2 bases; unmatched junction nucleotides: 6. DNA for the CDR3: TGTGCCAGCAGCTTAAGGGAGGGTGGCGCCTACGAGCAGTACTTC. It yields the protein CASSLREGGAYEQYF.

The chain's CDR3 is CASSLYLSTDTQYF. As DNA, the CDR3 is TGTGCCAGCAGCTTGTATCTTAGCACAGATACGCAGTATTTT. V gene TRBV5-5 combines with J gene TRBJ2-3; D gene ambiguous. This CDR3 comprises 14 residues. Germline V gene lookup returns CDR1 SGHKS and CDR2 YYEKEE (reference sequence). V lost 1 base to trimming and J lost 0 bases, with 6 bases between them.

The J gene is TRBJ2-1, the V gene TRBV11-3, with 9 nucleotides matching TRBD2. The CDR3 consists of 18 residues. Trimming cost V 1 base and J 7 bases; bases outside gene matches: 14. Germline CDR1 SGHNT, CDR2 YENEEA. The CDR3 nucleotides read TGTGCCAGCAGCTTAGGGGGACCTATGGCGGGAGGGGGGAATGAGCAGTTCTTC. It translates to CASSLGGPMAGGGNEQFF.

The V call is TRBV5-1, the J call TRBJ1-1; D is unresolved. V lost 4 bases and J lost 0, with 10 bases in between. Germline V gene data show CDR1 as SGHRS and CDR2 as YFSETQ. The CDR3 sequence is 14 residues long. The DNA for the CDR3 is TGCGCCAGCAGCCTGAGGAATATGAACACTGAAGCTTTCTTT. Translation: CASSLRNMNTEAFF.

The chain joins TRBV28 to TRBJ2-2, with D perhaps TRBD1 (5 bases). The CDR3 runs 13 residues. Germline values: CDR1 MDHEN, CDR2 SYDVKM. Here the CDR3 reads CVVRAANTGELFF. CDR3 DNA: TGTGTCGTCAGGGCCGCGAACACCGGGGAGCTGTTTTTT. Based on the CDR3 plus reference TRBV28 and TRBJ2-2, the full variable domain is DVKVTQSSRYLVKRTGEKVFLECVQDMDHENMFWYRQDPGLGLRLIYFSYDVKMKEKGDIPEGYSVSREKKERFSLILESASTNQTSMYLCVVRAANTGELFFGEGSRLTVL.

V usage is TRBV7-3 and J usage is TRBJ2-7; 8 positions match TRBD1. In germline, CDR1 is SGHTA, CDR2 FQGTGA. V shed 5 bases, J shed 1 base, and the junction held 1 base outside the gene matches. The CDR3 totals 13 residues. This CDR3 reads CASSDRGSYEQYF. Here the CDR3 DNA reads TGTGCCAGCAGCGACAGGGGATCCTACGAGCAGTACTTC.

The rearrangement joins TRBV18 to TRBJ1-1; D not certain. V was cut by 1 base and J by 4 bases, with 7 bases left in between. Germline CDR1 reads KGHSH; CDR2 reads LQKENI. CDR3 length: 13 residues. The CDR3 region has the DNA TGTGCCAGCTCACCACTGGTTAGCACTGAAGCTTTCTTT. Its translation: CASSPLVSTEAFF.

In this sample, this clone turned up once. This rearrangement joins TRBV7-2 to TRBJ2-2; D is uncertain. Per germline, CDR1 SGHTA and CDR2 FQGNSA. The V end lost 7 bases, the J end lost 5 bases, and 17 bases lay between the germline ends. The CDR3 is 15 amino acids. The CDR3 region is CASMPLGAKTGELFF. As DNA, the CDR3 is TGTGCCAGCATGCCCCTCGGAGCAAAAACCGGGGAGCTGTTTTTT.

The chain joins TRBV7-3 to TRBJ2-1, with D hard to call. Trimming removed 4 bases at V and 5 bases at J, with 15 bases between. The CDR3 runs 15 residues. Per the germline V gene, CDR1 is SGHTA and CDR2 is FQGTGA. In nucleotides, the CDR3 is TGTGCCAGCAGCTCTATAGCTCGGCAGAACAATGAGCAGTTCTTC. Amino acid sequence: CASSSIARQNNEQFF.

V usage is TRBV28 and J usage is TRBJ1-5, with D possibly being TRBD1 (5 bases). CDR1 is MDHEN, CDR2 SYDVKM, per germline. This CDR3 spans 15 amino acids. V was clipped by 6 bases and J by 7 bases, with 19 bases between them. CDR3 loop: CASSSRGATWQPQHF. CDR3 in DNA: TGTGCCAGCAGCAGCCGCGGGGCTACTTGGCAGCCCCAGCATTTT.

J is TRBJ2-7 and V is TRBV27; D remains ambiguous. The CDR3 is 13 amino acids. V was cut by 6 bases and J by 5 bases, with 14 bases left in between. Looked up from germline, CDR1 is MNHEY and CDR2 is SMNVEV (reference sequence). The DNA for the CDR3 is TGTGCCAGCAGCCGTCGAGGTTCCAACGAGCAGTACTTC. As protein: CASSRRGSNEQYF.

The J gene is TRBJ2-5, the V gene TRBV30; 16 bases agree with TRBD2. This CDR3 is built from 17 residues. CDR1 and CDR2 from the germline V gene are GTSNPN and SVGIG (reference sequence). The junction had 7 bases not matched to a gene; V was cut back by 1 base and J by 5 bases. The CDR3 loop is CAWSGGGTSGREETQYF. The CDR3 DNA reads TGTGCCTGGAGTGGGGGGGGGACTAGCGGGAGGGAGGAGACCCAGTACTTC.

The chain recombines TRBV27 with TRBJ2-2; TRBD2 aligns across 8 bases. CDR1 and CDR2 from the germline V gene are MNHEY and SMNVEV (reference sequence). The junction had 4 bases not matched to a gene; V was cut back by 3 bases and J by 7 bases. This CDR3 region has 14 residues. Here the CDR3 DNA reads TGTGCCAGCAGTTTCCAGCGGGAGTTCGGGGAGCTGTTTTTT. Protein: CASSFQREFGELFF.

This CDR3 reads CASSWGTSGEQYF. In DNA, the CDR3 is TGTGCCAGCAGTTGGGGGACTAGCGGCGAGCAGTACTTC. The rearrangement joins TRBV27 to TRBJ2-5, with 11 positions matching TRBD2. The J call may be in error: the DNA end matches TRBJ2-7 better. The germline V gene encodes CDR1 MNHEY and CDR2 SMNVEV (reference sequence). The CDR3 loop spans 13 amino acids.

V usage is TRBV18 and J usage is TRBJ2-1; 11 bases agree with TRBD2. J gave up 9 bases and V 6 bases, and 7 bases lay outside the gene matches. This CDR3 contains 14 residues. Looked up from germline, CDR1 is KGHSH and CDR2 is LQKENI. In nucleotides, the CDR3 is TGTGCCAGCTCTTTCGGACTAGCGGGCACTGAGCAGTTCTTC. This gives the protein CASSFGLAGTEQFF.

This clone came up a few times. The J gene is TRBJ1-2, the V gene TRBV5-6; D possibly corresponds to TRBD1 (6 bases). The CDR3 is 13 amino acids. The germline V gene encodes CDR1 SGHDT and CDR2 YYEEEE. Trimming removed 1 base at V and 4 bases at J, with 8 bases between. The CDR3 region is CASSLRGGYGYTF. CDR3 nucleotide sequence: TGTGCCAGCAGCTTGAGAGGGGGCTATGGCTACACCTTC.

The chain couples TRBV4-2 to TRBJ2-3, with 8 positions matching TRBD2. The CDR3 is made up of 18 amino acids. V lost 4 bases and J lost 0; bases outside the gene matches: 12. Germline loops: CDR1 LGHNA, CDR2 YNFKEQ. This CDR3 is CASSPTLLAGSSTDTQYF. CDR3 DNA: TGTGCCAGCAGCCCTACTCTCCTAGCGGGTTCTAGCACAGATACGCAGTATTTT.

The genes are TRBV2 and TRBJ1-1, with 7 bases matching TRBD1. Germline CDR1 and CDR2: SNHLY and FYNNEI. The CDR3 loop spans 15 amino acids. The ends lost 3 bases at V and 0 bases at J; junction bases unmatched: 4. The CDR3 DNA sequence: TGTGCCAGCAGTGAGGGGGGACAGTTGAACACTGAAGCTTTCTTT. It codes for CASSEGGQLNTEAFF.

This chain connects TRBV7-9 to TRBJ2-3, with a weak D call TRBD1 (6 bases). The V end lost 8 bases, the J end lost 3 bases, and 12 bases lay between the germline ends. The CDR3 is made up of 13 amino acids. The germline gives CDR1 SEHNR, CDR2 FQNEAQ (reference sequence). The CDR3 is CASEQGWTDTQYF. The CDR3 DNA sequence: TGTGCCAGCGAGCAGGGGTGGACAGATACGCAGTATTTT.

This clone was seen a few times. The rearrangement joins TRBV2 to TRBJ2-1; D not certain. CDR1 is SNHLY, CDR2 FYNNEI, per germline. Trimming pared 6 bases from V and 8 bases from J, leaving 14 bases between. CDR3 size: 13 residues. CDR3 sequence reads: CASRGWAPDEQFF. The CDR3 nucleotides are TGTGCCAGCAGGGGTTGGGCCCCTGATGAGCAGTTCTTC.

This clone was found once. The chain employs TRBV27 and TRBJ2-3; TRBD1 matches 9 bases. Trimming at V came to 1 base and at J to 5 bases, leaving 7 bases not matched to a gene. Germline values: CDR1 MNHEY, CDR2 SMNVEV (reference sequence). There are 16 residues in the CDR3. CDR3 loop: CASSLWGQGDEDTQYF. Written as DNA, the CDR3 is TGTGCCAGCAGTTTATGGGGACAGGGTGACGAAGATACGCAGTATTTT.

In the case of this clone: Relative to the germline gene, one junction end is altered; a read error may explain this. This rearrangement joins TRBV2 to TRBJ2-7; weak D call: TRBD2 (5 bases). The CDR3 runs to 14 residues. Germline V gene sequence: CDR1 SNHLY, CDR2 FYNNEI. The CDR3 spells CASNERSVTYEQYF. The DNA of the CDR3 is TGTGCCAGCAATGAACGTAGCGTGACCTACGAGCAGTACTTC. The full variable domain, with the rest looked up from reference TRBV2 and TRBJ2-7, is EPEVTQTPSHQVTQMGQEVILRCVPISNHLYFYWYRQILGQKVEFLVSFYNNEISEKSEIFDDQFSVERPDGSNFTLKIRSTKLEDSAMYFCASNERSVTYEQYFGPGTRLTVT.

The chain is built from TRBV28 and TRBJ1-4; D not certain. The CDR3 spans 16 residues. Per the germline V gene, CDR1 is MDHEN and CDR2 is SYDVKM. Trimming pared 5 bases from V and 5 bases from J, leaving 18 bases between. The CDR3 nucleotides read TGTGCCAGCAGTCCCGTCTTTATGGGAGAGAATGAAAAACTGTTTTTT. This translates into CASSPVFMGENEKLFF.

This chain joins TRBV30 and TRBJ2-7; 10 bases match TRBD2. V gave up 3 bases and J gave up 0 bases; unmatched junction bases: 14. The length of the CDR3 is 18 residues. CDR1 and CDR2 (germline): GTSNPN, SVGIG (reference sequence). The chain's CDR3 is CAWSLTSGAPLSSYEQYF. The CDR3 coding sequence is TGTGCCTGGAGCCTCACTAGCGGGGCCCCATTAAGCTCCTACGAGCAGTACTTC. The full variable domain, completed using reference TRBV30 and TRBJ2-7, is SQTIHQWPATLVQPVGSPLSLECTVEGTSNPNLYWYRQAAGRGLQLLFYSVGIGQISSEVPQNLSASRPQDRQFILSSKKLLLSDSGFYLCAWSLTSGAPLSSYEQYFGPGTRLTVT.

This rearrangement joins TRBV4-3 to TRBJ2-7, with TRBD2 identical over 9 bases. The V segment lost 1 base and the J segment 5 bases; nucleotides outside the gene matches: 3. In germline, CDR1 is LGHNA, CDR2 YSLEER. This CDR3 has 14 amino acids. For the CDR3, the DNA is TGCGCCAGCAGCCAAGTAGCGGGGGAGCACGAGCAGTACTTC. Translation gives CASSQVAGEHEQYF.